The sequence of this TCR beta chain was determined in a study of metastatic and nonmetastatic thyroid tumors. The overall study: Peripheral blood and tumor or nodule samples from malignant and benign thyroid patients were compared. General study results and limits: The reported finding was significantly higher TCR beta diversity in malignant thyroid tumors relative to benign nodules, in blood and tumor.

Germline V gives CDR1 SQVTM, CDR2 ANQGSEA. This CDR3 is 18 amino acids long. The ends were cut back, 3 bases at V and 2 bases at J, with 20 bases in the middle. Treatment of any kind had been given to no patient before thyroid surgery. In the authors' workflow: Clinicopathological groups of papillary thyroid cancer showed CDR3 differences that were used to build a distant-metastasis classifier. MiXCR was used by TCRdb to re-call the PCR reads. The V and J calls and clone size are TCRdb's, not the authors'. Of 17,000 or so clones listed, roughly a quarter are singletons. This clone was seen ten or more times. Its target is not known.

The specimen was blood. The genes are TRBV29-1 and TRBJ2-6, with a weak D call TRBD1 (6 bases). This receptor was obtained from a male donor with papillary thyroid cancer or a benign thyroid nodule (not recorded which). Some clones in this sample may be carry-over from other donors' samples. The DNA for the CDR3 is TGCAGCGTTGAGTTAACAGGGCAGGTTAAGGCTGGGGCCAACGTCCTGACTTTC. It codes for CSVELTGQVKAGANVLTF.